This T cell receptor (beta chain) was recorded in a study of T cells after yellow fever vaccination. Across the whole study: Researchers used SMART-Seq v4 Ultra Low Input to prepare fractions that had low cell numbers.

Using its own MiXCR run on the 5' RACE reads, TCRdb lists one record per CDR3 protein. Altogether fewer than 650,000 distinct CDR3 sequences are present, 21% being singletons, with the ten largest covering about a sixth. V lost 6 bases to trimming and J lost 2 bases; unmatched junction nucleotides: 5. The CDR3 extends over 15 amino acids. Germline V gene lookup returns CDR1 MNHNS and CDR2 SASEGT. This clonotype came up a few times. Its antigen is unidentified. Whole-study findings and limits: Repertoires obtained by FACS sorting could include abundant clonotypes that entered as contaminants from the bulk population. The secondary response was weaker but peaked faster, day 5 versus 15. Once the booster was given, most primary-vaccination clones reappeared, at just under 98% for CD4 and around 90% for CD8.

The material sequenced was PBMCs, taken 21 days after the first yellow fever vaccination. The chain is built from TRBV6-1 and TRBJ2-7; 12 bases align to TRBD2. The sequence was obtained from a man aged 18 to 30 who received the YFV17D yellow fever vaccine. The CDR3 loop reads CASSVLAGGTYEQYV. CDR3 DNA: TGTGCCAGCAGCGTACTAGCGGGGGGCACCTACGAGCAGTACGTC.